This TCR beta chain appears in the sequencing data of a study of CD8 T cells in Susac syndrome. Reverse transcription of about 0.5 to 1 ug RNA was performed with random hexamers. Amplification of TCR beta CDR3 by immunoSEQ multiplex PCR spanned 54 Vbeta and 13 Jbeta. TCRdb processed the immunoSEQ multiplex PCR reads anew with MiXCR; each CDR3 protein has one entry. The sample has 180,000 or so distinct CDR3 sequences; more than 90% are singletons. Between the trimmed V and J ends, which lost 4 bases and 6 bases, there was a span of 15 bases. The CDR3 consists of 15 residues. In blood CD8+ and CD4+ T cells, TCR beta underwent sequencing.

The sequenced sample was CD4+ T cells from PBMCs. This clonotype was obtained from a human donor with multiple sclerosis. The rearrangement links TRBV12-3 or TRBV12-4 to TRBJ2-2, with D perhaps matching TRBD1 or TRBD2 (6 bases each). For the CDR3, the DNA is TGTGCCAGCAGTTGGGGGGCAGTAGGTTCCGGGGAGCTGTTTTTT. It codes for CASSWGAVGSGELFF.